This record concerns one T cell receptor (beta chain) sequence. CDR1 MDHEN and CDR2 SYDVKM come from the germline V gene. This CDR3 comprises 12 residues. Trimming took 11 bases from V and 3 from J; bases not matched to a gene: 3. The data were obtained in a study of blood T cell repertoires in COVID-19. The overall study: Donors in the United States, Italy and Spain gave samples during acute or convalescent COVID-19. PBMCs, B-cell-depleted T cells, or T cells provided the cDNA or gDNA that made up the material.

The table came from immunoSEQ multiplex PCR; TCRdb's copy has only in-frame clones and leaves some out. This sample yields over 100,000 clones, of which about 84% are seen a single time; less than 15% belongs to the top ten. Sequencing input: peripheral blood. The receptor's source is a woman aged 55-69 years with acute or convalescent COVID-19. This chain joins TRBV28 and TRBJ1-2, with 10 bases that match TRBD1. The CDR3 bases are TGTGCCGCCGGGACAGGGGACTATGGCTACACCTTC. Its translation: CAAGTGDYGYTF.